This T cell receptor beta chain was identified in a study of beta chain features in type 1 diabetes. Overall study: There were approximately 100 million sorted cells examined across all samples.

The entirety of the isolated RNA underwent reverse transcription, so expressed TCRB transcripts were sequenced. This table comes from immunoSEQ multiplex PCR, and its TCRdb copy is limited to in-frame clones, with some not included. The sample has approximately 38,000 clones; almost 65% are singletons. Germline lookup yields CDR1 SGHTA and CDR2 FQGNSA. Trimming removed 3 bases at V and 0 bases at J, with 8 bases between. The CDR3 spans 14 residues. General study points: Moderate yet significant TCRB CDR3 shortening was seen in Type 1 diabetes patients in all four CD4+ subsets.

This clone was counted between two and nine times. The target antigen is unknown. Based on CD45RO/CCR7/CD25/CD127/CD95/CD27, CD4+ regulatory, stem cell-like memory, naive and central memory cells were sorted. The chain carries TRBV7-2 and TRBJ1-1; TRBD1 might be the D (6 bases). The sequence came from a woman in her 30s in good health. The sample consisted of Tregs from blood. Here the CDR3 DNA reads TGTGCCAGCAGCTTCGGACAGTTGAACACTGAAGCTTTCTTT. Translated, it gives CASSFGQLNTEAFF. Full variable domain (rest looked up from reference TRBV7-2 and TRBJ1-1): GAGVSQSPSNKVTEKGKDVELRCDPISGHTALYWYRQSLGQGLEFLIYFQGNSAPDKSGLPSDRFSAERTGGSVSTLTIQRTQQEDSAVYLCASSFGQLNTEAFFGQGTRLTVV.